This T cell receptor (beta chain) is from a study of cytomegalovirus exposure and HLA in healthy donors. Findings and limits, study-wide: The CMV antigen specificity of a few CMV-associated chains was confirmed through in vitro analysis. Owing to their indistinguishability, certain V segments, notably TRBV6-2 and TRBV6-3, were excluded. Rarity held for most TCR sequences, but there were some public TCRs that occurred in many donors.

Trimming left V 1 base short and J 11 bases short, with 21 bases between. Germline CDR1 reads LNHDA; CDR2 reads SQIVND (reference sequence). The CDR3 sequence is 16 residues long. Turning to this clone: The antigen is unknown.

Donors likely had unrecorded immune exposures despite being nominally healthy when sampled. PCR primers comprised 60 Vbeta and 13 Jbeta primers. The data were produced by immunoSEQ multiplex PCR, yet TCRdb's version contains in-frame clones alone and is incomplete. The sample contains 150,000 to 200,000 clones, around 83% of which appear only once. The sequence came from a man in his fifties in good health and CMV-seronegative. Sequenced material: PBMCs. The chain couples TRBV19 to TRBJ1-5; D call uncertain. This CDR3 is CASSIVSSSHSVAQHF. CDR3 in DNA: TGTGCCAGTAGTATAGTTTCTAGCAGTCACTCTGTGGCCCAGCATTTT.